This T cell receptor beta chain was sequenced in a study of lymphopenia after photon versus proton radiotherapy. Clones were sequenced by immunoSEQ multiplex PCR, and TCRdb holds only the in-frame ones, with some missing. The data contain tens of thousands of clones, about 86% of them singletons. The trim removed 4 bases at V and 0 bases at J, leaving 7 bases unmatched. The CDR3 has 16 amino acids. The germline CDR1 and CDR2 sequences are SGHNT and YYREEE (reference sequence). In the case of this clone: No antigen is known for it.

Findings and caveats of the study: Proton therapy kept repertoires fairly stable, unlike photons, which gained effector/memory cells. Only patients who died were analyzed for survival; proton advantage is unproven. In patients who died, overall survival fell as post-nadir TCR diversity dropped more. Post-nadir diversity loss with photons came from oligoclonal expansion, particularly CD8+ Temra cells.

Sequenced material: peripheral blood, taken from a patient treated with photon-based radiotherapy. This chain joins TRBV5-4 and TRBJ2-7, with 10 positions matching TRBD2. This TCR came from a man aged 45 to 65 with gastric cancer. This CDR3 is CASSRTSGNPSYEQYF. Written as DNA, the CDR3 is TGTGCCAGCAGCCGGACTAGCGGTAATCCCTCCTACGAGCAGTACTTC.